This TCR beta chain was recorded in a study of cytomegalovirus exposure and HLA in healthy donors. Although they were nominally healthy when sampled, donors likely had unrecorded immune exposures. CDR1 and CDR2 (germline): LNHDA, SQIVND (reference sequence). V shed 3 bases, J shed 7 bases, and the junction held 10 bases outside the gene matches. The CDR3 covers 15 residues. PCR used 60 Vbeta primers and 13 Jbeta primers. Generated by immunoSEQ multiplex PCR, the TCRdb table keeps only in-frame clones and is missing some. Found here are over 110,000 clones, roughly 80% of them singletons; the top ten hold approximately 1%.

This clonotype was obtained from a man aged 18 to 35 in good health and CMV-seronegative. Specimen: PBMCs. V and J are TRBV19 and TRBJ2-7; 9 positions agree with TRBD1. Here the CDR3 DNA reads TGTGCCAGTAGTATTCGGGACAGGGAAACCTCGGAGCAGTACTTC. Encoded protein: CASSIRDRETSEQYF.